This T cell receptor (beta chain) was retrieved from a study of CD8+ T cells in alopecia areata. About the research overall: Oral tofacitinib (5 to 10 mg twice daily) was administered to treated patients. The study's findings and limits: Numerous clones, expanded in lesions, remained in scalp and blood during tofacitinib.

Comments on this clone: Its antigen is still unknown.

The length of the CDR3 is 14 residues. V trimming: 5 bases; J trimming: 3 bases; junction bases outside the gene matches: 5. The germline CDR1 and CDR2 sequences are MNHNS and SASEGT. cDNA prepared by RNA extraction and subsequent reverse transcription served as the template for sequencing. Repertoires were generated with immunoSEQ multiplex PCR, while TCRdb's copy carries only in-frame clones and drops some. The data show around 270,000 clones, roughly 64% seen once. The sample's treatment: oral pan-JAK inhibitor, 5-10 mg twice daily. Peripheral blood samples and lesional scalp punch biopsies were obtained from alopecia areata patients.

The receptor's source is a human donor with alopecia areata. This rearrangement joins TRBV6-1 to TRBJ1-1; 8 bases are shared with TRBD1. Sequenced here: CD4+ T cells sorted from blood, sampled at week 24, from a patient treated with tofacitinib. Here the CDR3 DNA reads TGTGCCAGCAGTATGCAGGGGGCAGACACTGAAGCTTTCTTT. Translated: CASSMQGADTEAFF.